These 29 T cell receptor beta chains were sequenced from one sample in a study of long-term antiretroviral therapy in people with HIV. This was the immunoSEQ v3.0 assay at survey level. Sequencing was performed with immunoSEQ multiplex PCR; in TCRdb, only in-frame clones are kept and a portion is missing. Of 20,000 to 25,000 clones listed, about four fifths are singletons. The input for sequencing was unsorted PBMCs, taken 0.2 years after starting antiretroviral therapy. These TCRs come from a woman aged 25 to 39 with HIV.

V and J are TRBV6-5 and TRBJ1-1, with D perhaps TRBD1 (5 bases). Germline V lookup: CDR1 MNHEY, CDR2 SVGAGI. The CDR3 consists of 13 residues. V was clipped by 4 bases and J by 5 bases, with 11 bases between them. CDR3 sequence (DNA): TGTGCCAGCAGTTCCAAGACAGAAACTGAAGCTTTCTTT. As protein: CASSSKTETEAFF.

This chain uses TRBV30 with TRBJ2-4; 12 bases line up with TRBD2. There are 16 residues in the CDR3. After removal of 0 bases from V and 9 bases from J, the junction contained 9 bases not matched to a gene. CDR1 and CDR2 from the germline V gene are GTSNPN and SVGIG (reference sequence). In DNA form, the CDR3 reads TGTGCCTGGAGTGTTTCCCTAGCGGGGGGGCCGGGCATTCAGTACTTC. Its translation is CAWSVSLAGGPGIQYF.

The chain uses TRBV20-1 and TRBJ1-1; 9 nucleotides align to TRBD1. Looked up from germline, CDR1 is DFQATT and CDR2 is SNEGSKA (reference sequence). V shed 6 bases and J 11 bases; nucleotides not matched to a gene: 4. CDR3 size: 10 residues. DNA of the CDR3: TGCAGTGCCCACAGGGGGCAGGCTTTCTTT. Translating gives CSAHRGQAFF.

For the CDR3, the DNA is TGTGCCAGCAGCTTAGGGGGGAACACAGATACGCAGTATTTT. Its translation is CASSLGGNTDTQYF. V usage is TRBV7-3 and J usage is TRBJ2-3; D is perhaps TRBD2 (6 bases). The V gene lost 2 bases and the J gene lost 2 bases, with 8 bases spanning the gap. The germline gives CDR1 SGHTA, CDR2 FQGTGA. CDR3 size: 14 residues.

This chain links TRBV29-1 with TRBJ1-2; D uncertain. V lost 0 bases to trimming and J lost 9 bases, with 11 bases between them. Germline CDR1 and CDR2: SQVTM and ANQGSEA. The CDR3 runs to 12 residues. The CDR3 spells CSVEEQQLSYTF. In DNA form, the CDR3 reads TGCAGCGTTGAAGAGCAGCAACTGAGCTACACCTTC.

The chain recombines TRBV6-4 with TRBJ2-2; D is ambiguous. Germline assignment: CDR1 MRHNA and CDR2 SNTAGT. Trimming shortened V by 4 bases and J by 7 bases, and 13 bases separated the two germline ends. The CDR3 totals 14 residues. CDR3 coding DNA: TGTGCCAGCAGTGCGTCAGGTTCTGTCGGGGAGCTGTTTTTT. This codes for CASSASGSVGELFF.

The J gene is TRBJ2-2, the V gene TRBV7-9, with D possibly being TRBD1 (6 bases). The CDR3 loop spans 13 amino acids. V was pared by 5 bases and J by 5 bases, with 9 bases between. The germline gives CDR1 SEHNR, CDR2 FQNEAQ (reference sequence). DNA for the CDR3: TGTGCCAGCAGCCGAGGACAGACCGGGGAGCTGTTTTTT. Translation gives CASSRGQTGELFF.

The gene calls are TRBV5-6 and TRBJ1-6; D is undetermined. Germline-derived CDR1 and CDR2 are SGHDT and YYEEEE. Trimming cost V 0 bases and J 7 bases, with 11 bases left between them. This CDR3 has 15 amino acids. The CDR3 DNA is TGTGCCAGCAGCTTGGTGGGCGTATGGAATTCACCCCTCCACTTT. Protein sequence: CASSLVGVWNSPLHF.

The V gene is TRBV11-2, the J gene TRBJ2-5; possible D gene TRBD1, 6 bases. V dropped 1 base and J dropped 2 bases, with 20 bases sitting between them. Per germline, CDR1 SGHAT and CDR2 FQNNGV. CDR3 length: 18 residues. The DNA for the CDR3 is TGTGCCAGCAGCTTAGCCCTTACAGGGCAGTTTGGACAAGAGACCCAGTACTTC. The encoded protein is CASSLALTGQFGQETQYF. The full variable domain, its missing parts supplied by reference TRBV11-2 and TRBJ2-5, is EAGVAQSPRYKIIEKRQSVAFWCNPISGHATLYWYQQILGQGPKLLIQFQNNGVVDDSQLPKDRFSAERLKGVDSTLKIQPAKLEDSAVYLCASSLALTGQFGQETQYFGPGTRLLVL.

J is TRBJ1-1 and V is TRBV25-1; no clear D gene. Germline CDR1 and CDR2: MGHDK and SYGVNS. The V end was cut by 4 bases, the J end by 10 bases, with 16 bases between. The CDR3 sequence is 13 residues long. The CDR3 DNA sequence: TGTGCCAGCAGTGGCCCTGGGGTGGGTACAGCTTTCTTT. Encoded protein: CASSGPGVGTAFF.

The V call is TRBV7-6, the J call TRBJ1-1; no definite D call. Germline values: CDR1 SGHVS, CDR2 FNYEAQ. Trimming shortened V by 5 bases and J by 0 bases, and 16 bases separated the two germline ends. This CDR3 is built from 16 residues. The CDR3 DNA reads TGTGCCAGCAGCGCACGGACGGAACGAATGAACACTGAAGCTTTCTTT. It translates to CASSARTERMNTEAFF.

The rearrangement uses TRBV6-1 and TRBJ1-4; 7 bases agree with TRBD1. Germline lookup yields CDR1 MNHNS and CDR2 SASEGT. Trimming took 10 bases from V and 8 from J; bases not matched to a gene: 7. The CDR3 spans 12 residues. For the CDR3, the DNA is TGTGCCACCATCCAGGGGGGGGAAAAACTGTTTTTT. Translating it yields CATIQGGEKLFF.

CDR3 amino acids: CASSHIGLQGLKAYNEQFF. CDR3 DNA sequence: TGCGCCAGCAGCCATATTGGCTTACAGGGACTTAAGGCCTACAATGAGCAGTTCTTC. The V call is TRBV4-1, the J call TRBJ2-1; D might be TRBD1 or TRBD2, each matching 6 bases. The CDR3 has 19 amino acids. V was clipped by 3 bases and J by 2 bases, with 23 bases between them. Per the germline V gene, CDR1 is MGHRA and CDR2 is YSYEKL.

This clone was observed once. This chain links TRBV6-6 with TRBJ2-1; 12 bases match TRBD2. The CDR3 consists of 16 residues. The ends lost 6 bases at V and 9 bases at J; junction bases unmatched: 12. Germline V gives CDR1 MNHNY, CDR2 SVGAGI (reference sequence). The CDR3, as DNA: TGTGCCAGCAGCCCCTATGCTAGCGGGGGGGCGAGTGAGCAGTTCTTC. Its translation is CASSPYASGGASEQFF.

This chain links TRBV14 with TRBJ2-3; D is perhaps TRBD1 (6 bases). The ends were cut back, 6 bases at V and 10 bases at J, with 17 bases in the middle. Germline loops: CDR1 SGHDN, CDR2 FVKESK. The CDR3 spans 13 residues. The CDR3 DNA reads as TGTGCCAGCAGTGAGACTACAGGGTGGTCGCAGTATTTT. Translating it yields CASSETTGWSQYF.

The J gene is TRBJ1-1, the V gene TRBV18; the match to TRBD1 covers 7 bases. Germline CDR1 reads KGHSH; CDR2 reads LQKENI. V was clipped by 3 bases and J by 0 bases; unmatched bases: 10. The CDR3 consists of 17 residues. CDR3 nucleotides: TGTGCCAGCTCACCGGGACAGTTACGGGGTATGAACACTGAAGCTTTCTTT. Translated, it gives CASSPGQLRGMNTEAFF.

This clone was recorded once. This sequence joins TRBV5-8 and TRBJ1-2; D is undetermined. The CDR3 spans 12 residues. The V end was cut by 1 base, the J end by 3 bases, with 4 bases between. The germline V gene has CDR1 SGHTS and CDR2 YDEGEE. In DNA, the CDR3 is TGTGCCAGCAGCTTGTCCTACTATGGCTACACCTTC. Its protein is CASSLSYYGYTF.

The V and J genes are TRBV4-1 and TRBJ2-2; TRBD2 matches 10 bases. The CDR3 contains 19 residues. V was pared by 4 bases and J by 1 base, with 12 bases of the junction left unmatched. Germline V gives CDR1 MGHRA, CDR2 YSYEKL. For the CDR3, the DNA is TGCGCCAGCAGCCCCTTATCCTCTATAGCGGGGGGGAACACCGGGGAGCTGTTTTTT. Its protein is CASSPLSSIAGGNTGELFF.

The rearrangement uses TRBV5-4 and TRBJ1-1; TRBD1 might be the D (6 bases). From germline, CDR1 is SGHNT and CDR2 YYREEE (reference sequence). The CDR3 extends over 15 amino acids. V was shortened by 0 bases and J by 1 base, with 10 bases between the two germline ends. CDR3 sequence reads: CASSLERGRNTEAFF. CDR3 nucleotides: TGTGCCAGCAGCTTGGAGAGGGGGAGGAACACTGAAGCTTTCTTT. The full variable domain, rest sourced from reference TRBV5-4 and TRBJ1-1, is ETGVTQSPTHLIKTRGQQVTLRCSSQSGHNTVSWYQQALGQGPQFIFQYYREEENGRGNFPPRFSGLQFPNYSSELNVNALELDDSALYLCASSLERGRNTEAFFGQGTRLTVV.

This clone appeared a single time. The chain's CDR3 is CASSDTRRQGLHSGANVLTF. The CDR3, as DNA: TGTGCCAGCAGTGATACGCGGCGACAGGGCCTCCACTCTGGGGCCAACGTCCTGACTTTC. The V call is TRBV6-1, the J call TRBJ2-6; 7 bases match TRBD1. This CDR3 is built from 20 residues. The germline CDR1 and CDR2 sequences are MNHNS and SASEGT. V was clipped by 3 bases and J by 0 bases; unmatched bases: 14.

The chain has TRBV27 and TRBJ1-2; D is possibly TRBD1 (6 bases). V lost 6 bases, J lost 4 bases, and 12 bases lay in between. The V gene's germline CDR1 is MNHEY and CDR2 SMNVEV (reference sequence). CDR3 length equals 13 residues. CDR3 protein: CASSDRTVYGYTF. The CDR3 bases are TGTGCCAGCAGCGATCGGACAGTCTATGGCTACACCTTC.

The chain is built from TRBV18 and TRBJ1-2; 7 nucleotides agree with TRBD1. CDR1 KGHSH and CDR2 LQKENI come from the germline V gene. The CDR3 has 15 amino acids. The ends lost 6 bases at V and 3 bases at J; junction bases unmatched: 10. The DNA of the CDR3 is TGTGCCAGCTCCCCCATTACAGGGGAGTACTATGGCTACACCTTC. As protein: CASSPITGEYYGYTF.

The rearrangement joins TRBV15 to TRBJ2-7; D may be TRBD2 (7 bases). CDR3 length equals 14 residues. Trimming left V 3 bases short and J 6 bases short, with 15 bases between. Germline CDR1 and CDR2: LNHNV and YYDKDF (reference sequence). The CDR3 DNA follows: TGTGCCACCAGCAGGGGGAGGGCAGGGGTCGAGCAGTACGTC. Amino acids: CATSRGRAGVEQYV.

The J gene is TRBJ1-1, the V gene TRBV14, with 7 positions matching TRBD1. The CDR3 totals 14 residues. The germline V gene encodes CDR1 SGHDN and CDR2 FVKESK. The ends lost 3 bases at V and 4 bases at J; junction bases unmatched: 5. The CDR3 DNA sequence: TGTGCCAGCAGCCAGCCAGGGGGTGGCACTGAAGCTTTCTTT. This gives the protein CASSQPGGGTEAFF.

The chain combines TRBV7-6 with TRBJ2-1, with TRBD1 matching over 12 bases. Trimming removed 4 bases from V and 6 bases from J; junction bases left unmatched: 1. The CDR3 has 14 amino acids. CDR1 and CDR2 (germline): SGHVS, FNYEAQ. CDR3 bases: TGTGCCAGCAGCTCGGGACAGGGGGCCAATGAGCAGTTCTTC. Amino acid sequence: CASSSGQGANEQFF.

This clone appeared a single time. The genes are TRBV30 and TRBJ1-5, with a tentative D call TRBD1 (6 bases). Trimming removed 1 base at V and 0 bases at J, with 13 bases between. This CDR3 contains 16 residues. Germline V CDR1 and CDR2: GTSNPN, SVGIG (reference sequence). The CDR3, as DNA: TGTGCCTGGAGTGGGGGGCAGGTGTATAGCAATCAGCCCCAGCATTTT. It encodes CAWSGGQVYSNQPQHF. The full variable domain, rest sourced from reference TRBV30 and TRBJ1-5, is SQTIHQWPATLVQPVGSPLSLECTVEGTSNPNLYWYRQAAGRGLQLLFYSVGIGQISSEVPQNLSASRPQDRQFILSSKKLLLSDSGFYLCAWSGGQVYSNQPQHFGDGTRLSIL.

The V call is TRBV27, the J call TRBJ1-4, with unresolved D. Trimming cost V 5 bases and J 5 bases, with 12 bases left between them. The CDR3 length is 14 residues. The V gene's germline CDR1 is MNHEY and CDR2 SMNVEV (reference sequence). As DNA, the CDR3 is TGTGCCAGCAGTCCCGGGAGCTTCAATGAAAAACTGTTTTTT. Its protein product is CASSPGSFNEKLFF. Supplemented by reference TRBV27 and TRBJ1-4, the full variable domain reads EAQVTQNPRYLITVTGKKLTVTCSQNMNHEYMSWYRQDPGLGLRQIYYSMNVEVTDKGDVPEGYKVSRKEKRNFPLILESPSPNQTSLYFCASSPGSFNEKLFFGSGTQLSVL.

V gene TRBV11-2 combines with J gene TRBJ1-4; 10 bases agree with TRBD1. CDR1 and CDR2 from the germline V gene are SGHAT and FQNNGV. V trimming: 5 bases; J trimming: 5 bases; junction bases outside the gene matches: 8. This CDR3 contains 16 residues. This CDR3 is CASSLWTGGVNEKLFF. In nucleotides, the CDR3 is TGTGCCAGCAGCCTCTGGACAGGGGGGGTCAATGAAAAACTGTTTTTT.

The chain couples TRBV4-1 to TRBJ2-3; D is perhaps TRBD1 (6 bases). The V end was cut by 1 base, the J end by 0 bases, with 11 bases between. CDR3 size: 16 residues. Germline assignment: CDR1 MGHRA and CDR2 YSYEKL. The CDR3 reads CASSQGWTASTDTQYF. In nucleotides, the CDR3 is TGCGCCAGCAGCCAAGGTTGGACAGCCAGCACAGATACGCAGTATTTT.